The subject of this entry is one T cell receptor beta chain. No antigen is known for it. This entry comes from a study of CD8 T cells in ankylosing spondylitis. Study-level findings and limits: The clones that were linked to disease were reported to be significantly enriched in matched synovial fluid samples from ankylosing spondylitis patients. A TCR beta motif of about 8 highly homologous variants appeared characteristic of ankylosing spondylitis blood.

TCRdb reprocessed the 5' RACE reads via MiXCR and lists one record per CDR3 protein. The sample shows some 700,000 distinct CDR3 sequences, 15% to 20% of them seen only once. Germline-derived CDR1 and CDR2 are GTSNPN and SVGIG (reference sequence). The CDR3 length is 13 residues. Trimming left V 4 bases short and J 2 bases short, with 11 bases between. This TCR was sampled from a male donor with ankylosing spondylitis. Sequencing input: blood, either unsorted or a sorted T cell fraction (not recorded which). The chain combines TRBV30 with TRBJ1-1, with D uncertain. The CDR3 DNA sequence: TGTGCCTGGACCCCGGGCTCCAACACTGAAGCTTTCTTT. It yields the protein CAWTPGSNTEAFF.